One sample yielded the 27 T cell receptor beta chains listed below, sequenced in a study of T cells in Graves' hyperthyroidism and ophthalmopathy. The TCR beta CDR3 regions underwent amplification using RNA transcripts as the source. During a first-round RT-PCR of the TCR CDR3, the HTBI primer set was used. TCRdb re-called the multiplex PCR reads with MiXCR, one entry per CDR3 protein. The sample contains hundreds of thousands of distinct CDR3 sequences, roughly 14% of which appear only once. Sequencing was carried out using blood. Every receptor here comes from a woman aged 40 to 50 with Graves' ophthalmopathy.

This clonotype occurred a few times. V is TRBV11-1 and J is TRBJ2-5, with D perhaps matching TRBD1 or TRBD2 (5 bases each). The CDR3 is 15 residues long. V lost 7 bases and J lost 1, with 16 bases in between. Germline loops: CDR1 SGHAT, CDR2 FQDESV (reference sequence). The CDR3 nucleotides read TGTGCCAGCACCCAGAGGGGCGGCGCCCAAGAGACCCAGTACTTC. This gives the protein CASTQRGGAQETQYF.

This clonotype was seen more than once but under ten times. V usage is TRBV18 and J usage is TRBJ2-7; TRBD2 might be the D (5 bases). The CDR3 loop spans 16 amino acids. Germline CDR1 KGHSH, CDR2 LQKENI. V lost 2 bases to trimming and J lost 5 bases, with 19 bases between them. DNA of the CDR3: TGTGCCAGCTCACCAGGCGCCCGGACTGGTGTGCACGAGCAGTACTTC. It specifies CASSPGARTGVHEQYF.

Ten or more counts support this clonotype. One junction end does not reproduce the germline sequence, and a read error may be involved. The chain has TRBV20-1 and TRBJ1-5; D not resolved. Germline CDR1 DFQATT, CDR2 SNEGSKA (reference sequence). The CDR3 has 13 residues. CDR3 DNA sequence: TGCAGTGCAAAGGACGTTGGCAGTCAGCCCCAGCGTTTT. This encodes CSAKDVGSQPQRF.

In this sample, this clonotype turned up a few times. The chain joins TRBV25-1 to TRBJ1-2, with TRBD1 matching over 7 bases. CDR3 size: 14 residues. Unmatched junction bases numbered 7, after V lost 6 bases and J lost 3 bases. Germline assignment: CDR1 MGHDK and CDR2 SYGVNS. This chain's CDR3 is CASRRSGGDYGYTF. The CDR3 DNA reads TGTGCCAGCAGAAGGTCAGGGGGGGACTATGGCTACACCTTC.

This clonotype was counted ten times or more. The genes are TRBV28 and TRBJ1-5, with 7 bases matching TRBD1. CDR1 and CDR2 from the germline V gene are MDHEN and SYDVKM. The CDR3 consists of 14 residues. J was trimmed by 4 bases and V by 10 bases; bases with no gene match: 10. CDR3 in DNA: TGTGCCATAAACGGGGCAGGGGGAAATCAGCCCCAGCATTTT. Translated, it gives CAINGAGGNQPQHF.

The CDR3 loop reads CASTREDYGYTF. The CDR3 nucleotides read TGTGCCAGCACCAGGGAGGACTATGGCTACACCTTC. V and J are TRBV12-3 or TRBV12-4 and TRBJ1-2; TRBD1 might be the D (5 bases). Trimming took off 7 bases at V and 3 bases at J, with 9 bases between the two ends. The CDR3 covers 12 residues.

This clonotype appeared many times. The genes are TRBV28 and TRBJ2-7, with 7 bases aligning to TRBD2. V lost 10 bases, J lost 2 bases, and 8 bases stayed unmatched. The CDR3 length is 13 residues. Germline V gene lookup returns CDR1 MDHEN and CDR2 SYDVKM. CDR3 sequence (DNA): TGTGCCACTTCTTGGGGGGGGACCTACGAGCAGTACTTC. This gives the protein CATSWGGTYEQYF. Supplemented by reference TRBV28 and TRBJ2-7, the full variable domain reads DVKVTQSSRYLVKRTGEKVFLECVQDMDHENMFWYRQDPGLGLRLIYFSYDVKMKEKGDIPEGYSVSREKKERFSLILESASTNQTSMYLCATSWGGTYEQYFGPGTRLTVT.

On this clonotype itself: This CDR3 fails to terminate in the conserved phenylalanine or tryptophan, so it likely reflects a read error. The chain links TRBV12-3 or TRBV12-4 to TRBJ1-2; D not certain. The V end was cut by 3 bases, the J end by 2 bases, with 7 bases between. This CDR3 is built from 13 residues. Here the CDR3 reads CASSFTQNYGYTL. The CDR3 DNA reads TGTGCCAGCAGTTTTACGCAGAACTATGGCTACACCCTC.

This clonotype was recorded many times. The CDR3 DNA reads as TGTGCCAGCAGTGAAGCCCTAGGGACTAGCGGGAGTGGGGAGACCCAGTACTTC. Its protein is CASSEALGTSGSGETQYF. The rearrangement uses TRBV2 and TRBJ2-5, with TRBD2 identical over 14 bases. This CDR3 has 18 residues. From germline, CDR1 is SNHLY and CDR2 FYNNEI. V lost 0 bases to trimming and J lost 5 bases; unmatched junction nucleotides: 8.

This clonotype was seen only a few times. At one of its ends the junction is not consistent with the germline gene, which may arise from a read error. The chain links TRBV9 to TRBJ1-1, with D perhaps matching TRBD1 (5 bases). The CDR3 has 15 residues. CDR1 and CDR2 from the germline V gene are SGDLS and YYNGEE. CDR3 sequence: CASSVVQGEGSEALF. CDR3 nucleotides: TGTGCCAGCAGCGTAGTCCAGGGTGAGGGAAGTGAAGCTCTCTTT.

This clonotype was found many times. This sequence may be a read error, since a much larger clone differs from it by one base. The J gene is TRBJ1-1, the V gene TRBV28; tentatively, D is TRBD1 (5 bases). This CDR3 spans 15 amino acids. V gave up 3 bases and J gave up 4 bases, with 15 bases separating them. The germline CDR1 and CDR2 sequences are MDHEN and SYDVKM. Written as DNA, the CDR3 is TGTGCCAGCAGTTTCTTCGACAGCGCCCCCACTGAAGCTTTCTTT. Protein product: CASSFFDSAPTEAFF.

Ten or more counts support this clonotype. The rearrangement links TRBV6-5 to TRBJ2-4, with 9 bases lining up with TRBD1. CDR3 length: 15 residues. V shed 4 bases, J shed 6 bases, and the junction held 7 bases outside the gene matches. From germline, CDR1 is MNHEY and CDR2 SVGAGI. The CDR3 protein is CASSLGQGARNIQYF. The CDR3 DNA reads TGTGCCAGCAGTTTGGGACAGGGTGCGAGAAACATTCAGTACTTC.

This clonotype was seen more than once but under ten times. This chain joins TRBV5-6 and TRBJ1-2; no clear D gene. Trimming stripped 0 bases from V and 5 bases from J, with 20 bases between. Germline assignment: CDR1 SGHDT and CDR2 YYEEEE. This CDR3 contains 17 residues. CDR3 nucleotides: TGTGCCAGCAGCTTGGAGATGGGAAAGGGCCCTTTTTATGGCTACACCTTC. Protein sequence: CASSLEMGKGPFYGYTF.

This clonotype was detected many times. The J gene is TRBJ2-5, the V gene TRBV24-1, with a weak D call TRBD1 (5 bases). Per germline, CDR1 KGHDR and CDR2 SFDVKD. The length of the CDR3 is 15 residues. The V and J ends lost 3 bases and 5 bases respectively, with 15 bases between them. The CDR3 DNA reads as TGTGCCACCAGTGATCGTATCAGGGCCTCGGAGACCCAGTACTTC. The encoded protein is CATSDRIRASETQYF.

Ten or more counts support this clonotype. The chain employs TRBV12-3 or TRBV12-4 and TRBJ1-1, with D maybe TRBD1 (5 bases). The CDR3 contains 14 residues. V lost 3 bases and J 3 bases, leaving 11 bases between the germline ends. CDR3 coding DNA: TGTGCCAGCAGTTTGACAGAACTTTACACTGAAGCTTTCTTT. Translating gives CASSLTELYTEAFF.

This clonotype was recorded many times. The chain is built from TRBV6-2 or TRBV6-3 and TRBJ2-7; 12 nucleotides agree with TRBD2. CDR1 is MNHEY, CDR2 SVGEGT, per germline. Trimming cost V 7 bases and J 4 bases; bases outside gene matches: 11. This CDR3 has 16 amino acids. The CDR3 region is CASTARTSGKQYEQYF. The CDR3 bases are TGTGCCAGCACCGCAAGGACTAGCGGGAAACAATACGAGCAGTACTTC.

This clonotype was detected ten times or more. The V gene is TRBV28, the J gene TRBJ2-5; either TRBD1 or TRBD2 may supply D (6 bases each). Germline V gene data show CDR1 as MDHEN and CDR2 as SYDVKM. V dropped 9 bases and J dropped 2 bases, with 19 bases sitting between them. There are 15 residues in the CDR3. Here the CDR3 reads CASRSGQGWQETQYF. The DNA for the CDR3 is TGTGCCAGTAGAAGCGGGCAGGGGTGGCAAGAGACCCAGTACTTC.

This clonotype came up a few times. This CDR3 reads CASSWDGSYNEQFF. For the CDR3, the DNA is TGTGCCAGCAGCTGGGATGGGTCCTACAATGAGCAGTTCTTC. V gene TRBV7-6 combines with J gene TRBJ2-1; no clear D gene. The ends were cut back, 4 bases at V and 1 base at J, with 8 bases in the middle. The length of the CDR3 is 14 residues. Germline lookup yields CDR1 SGHVS and CDR2 FNYEAQ.

This clonotype appeared many times. V is TRBV6-5 and J is TRBJ1-2; the match to TRBD1 covers 7 bases. Germline V CDR1 and CDR2: MNHEY, SVGAGI. Trimming took 3 bases from V and 3 from J; bases not matched to a gene: 13. The CDR3 is made up of 17 amino acids. CDR3 DNA sequence: TGTGCCAGCAGTTATGACAGGGTCGGGGTTAGTCACTATGGCTACACCTTC. Protein: CASSYDRVGVSHYGYTF.

This clonotype was recorded many times. The gene calls are TRBV28 and TRBJ2-7; D gene unclear. There are 14 residues in the CDR3. Looked up from germline, CDR1 is MDHEN and CDR2 is SYDVKM. Trimming shortened V by 2 bases and J by 2 bases, and 10 bases separated the two germline ends. This CDR3 is CASSLQSRAYEQYF. The CDR3 DNA is TGTGCCAGCAGTTTACAGAGTAGGGCCTACGAGCAGTACTTC. The full variable domain, with the rest looked up from reference TRBV28 and TRBJ2-7, is DVKVTQSSRYLVKRTGEKVFLECVQDMDHENMFWYRQDPGLGLRLIYFSYDVKMKEKGDIPEGYSVSREKKERFSLILESASTNQTSMYLCASSLQSRAYEQYFGPGTRLTVT.

This clonotype was seen ten or more times. The chain couples TRBV27 to TRBJ2-5; D is unresolved. Looked up from germline, CDR1 is MNHEY and CDR2 is SMNVEV (reference sequence). The CDR3 has 13 amino acids. Between the trimmed V and J ends, which lost 4 bases and 2 bases, there was a span of 8 bases. The CDR3 reads CASSWTFQETQYF. CDR3 bases: TGTGCCAGCAGTTGGACCTTTCAAGAGACCCAGTACTTC.

This clonotype was counted only a few times. CDR3 in DNA: TGTGCCAGTAGTATGGGGGGGACCAATCAGCCCCAGCATTTT. Translation: CASSMGGTNQPQHF. This chain joins TRBV19 and TRBJ1-5, with TRBD1 as a possible D gene (5 bases). Trimming removed 3 bases at V and 3 bases at J, with 9 bases between. CDR3 length: 14 residues. Germline assignment: CDR1 LNHDA and CDR2 SQIVND (reference sequence).

This clonotype was found many times. The chain is built from TRBV4-2 and TRBJ2-7; 7 nucleotides agree with TRBD2. Trimming took 3 bases from V and 3 from J; bases not matched to a gene: 8. The CDR3 is 15 amino acids. Germline V gene data show CDR1 as LGHNA and CDR2 as YNFKEQ. CDR3 sequence: CASSQVAGSFYEQYF. DNA for the CDR3: TGTGCCAGCAGCCAGGTAGCGGGTAGTTTCTACGAGCAGTACTTC.

V usage is TRBV29-1 and J usage is TRBJ2-7, with D possibly matching TRBD1 (5 bases). CDR1 SQVTM and CDR2 ANQGSEA come from the germline V gene. V lost 4 bases and J lost 2, with 12 bases in between. The CDR3 contains 13 residues. Written as DNA, the CDR3 is TGCAGCGTTGGGGGCATCTACGCCTACGAGCAGTACTTC. It translates to CSVGGIYAYEQYF.

V is TRBV18 and J is TRBJ1-1, with D perhaps TRBD1 (5 bases). Per the germline V gene, CDR1 is KGHSH and CDR2 is LQKENI. V dropped 2 bases and J dropped 4 bases, with 11 bases sitting between them. The CDR3 spans 14 residues. The CDR3 sequence is CASSPAGRGTEAFF. DNA of the CDR3: TGTGCCAGCTCACCAGCAGGGAGGGGCACTGAAGCTTTCTTT.

The table lists this clonotype with many counts. This chain joins TRBV6-5 and TRBJ2-7; D call uncertain. There are 14 residues in the CDR3. V dropped 0 bases and J dropped 0 bases, with 6 bases sitting between them. From germline, CDR1 is MNHEY and CDR2 SVGAGI. CDR3 loop: CASSYSAASYEQYF. The CDR3 nucleotides read TGTGCCAGCAGTTACTCGGCAGCCTCCTACGAGCAGTACTTC.

At least ten counts were recorded for this clonotype. The rearrangement uses TRBV6-5 and TRBJ2-2, with TRBD2 matching 9 bases. In germline, CDR1 is MNHEY, CDR2 SVGAGI. The trim removed 7 bases at V and 7 bases at J, leaving 7 bases unmatched. The CDR3 has 14 amino acids. The CDR3 reads CASILAGAIGELFF. CDR3 sequence (DNA): TGTGCCAGCATTTTAGCGGGAGCTATCGGGGAGCTGTTTTTT.